Below, 24 T cell receptor beta chains from the same sample are listed, as sequenced in a study of CD8 T cells in ankylosing spondylitis. TCRdb used MiXCR to reprocess the 5' RACE reads, holding one entry per CDR3 protein. The table has about 300,000 distinct CDR3 sequences, 20% seen once; the top ten hold roughly 4%. The sequencing sample was made of blood, either unsorted or a sorted T cell fraction (not recorded which). These receptors all come from a female donor with ankylosing spondylitis or in good health (not recorded which).

The V and J genes are TRBV7-2 and TRBJ2-7; no clear D. V dropped 2 bases and J dropped 3 bases, with 14 bases sitting between them. CDR3 length equals 15 residues. Looked up from germline, CDR1 is SGHTA and CDR2 is FQGNSA. CDR3 nucleotides: TGTGCCAGCAGCTTATATCACCCAGCCCGCTACGAGCAGTACTTC. Its protein is CASSLYHPARYEQYF.

This clonotype was seen a few times. The V gene is TRBV20-1, the J gene TRBJ2-5, with D possibly matching TRBD2 (5 bases). The CDR3 is 11 amino acids. Per germline, CDR1 DFQATT and CDR2 SNEGSKA (reference sequence). V gave up 6 bases and J gave up 5 bases, with 10 bases separating them. CDR3 DNA: TGCAGTGCGATAGCGAGGGAGACCCAGTACTTC. It translates to CSAIARETQYF.

The chain combines TRBV6-5 with TRBJ1-2; no clear D gene. The germline CDR1 and CDR2 sequences are MNHEY and SVGAGI. Trimming took off 0 bases at V and 4 bases at J, with 9 bases between the two ends. The CDR3 loop spans 14 amino acids. The CDR3 bases are TGTGCCAGCAGTTACTCGCGGGTCGGCTATGGCTACACCTTC. This sequence encodes CASSYSRVGYGYTF.

Many counts were recorded for this clonotype. The DNA for the CDR3 is TGTGCCAGCAGTTACAACAGTTGGTCAGATACGCAGTATTTT. It yields the protein CASSYNSWSDTQYF. This chain links TRBV6-5 with TRBJ2-3; D uncertain. The CDR3 spans 14 residues. From germline, CDR1 is MNHEY and CDR2 SVGAGI. Trimming stripped 2 bases from V and 4 bases from J, with 10 bases between.

The V and J genes are TRBV20-1 and TRBJ1-6; 8 bases are a match to TRBD1. CDR3 size: 14 residues. The germline gives CDR1 DFQATT, CDR2 SNEGSKA (reference sequence). The ends lost 0 bases at V and 10 bases at J; junction bases unmatched: 5. The CDR3 loop reads CSARDLTGGSPLHF. The CDR3 DNA reads TGCAGTGCTAGAGATCTCACAGGGGGGTCACCCCTCCACTTT.

In its sample, this clonotype was seen many times. The chain carries TRBV20-1 and TRBJ2-4; D perhaps matches TRBD1 (5 bases). Deletions cut 3 bases from V and 9 bases from J, with 15 bases between. The germline gives CDR1 DFQATT, CDR2 SNEGSKA (reference sequence). The CDR3 contains 13 residues. CDR3 bases: TGCAGTGCTAGTAGGCAGGGAAAGAGCATTCAGTACTTC. It specifies CSASRQGKSIQYF.

This clonotype was seen a handful of times. The genes are TRBV20-1 and TRBJ2-7; D possibly matches TRBD1 or TRBD2 (5 bases each). Germline lookup yields CDR1 DFQATT and CDR2 SNEGSKA (reference sequence). V dropped 1 base and J dropped 4 bases, with 17 bases sitting between them. CDR3 length: 15 amino acids. The CDR3, as DNA: TGCAGTGCTAGAGGTACGGGACGGCAATATTACGAGCAGTACTTC. It is translated as CSARGTGRQYYEQYF.

This clonotype was detected a few times. The chain is built from TRBV10-3 and TRBJ1-2, with D unclear. Germline V gene lookup returns CDR1 ENHRY and CDR2 SYGVKD. The length of the CDR3 is 13 residues. V gave up 10 bases and J gave up 4 bases, with 16 bases separating them. CDR3 amino acids: CATREGPTYGYTF. The CDR3 DNA reads TGTGCCACGCGTGAAGGGCCCACCTATGGCTACACCTTC.

This chain joins TRBV7-2 and TRBJ2-7; TRBD2 matches 12 bases. Unmatched junction bases numbered 12, after V lost 0 bases and J lost 3 bases. CDR3 length: 19 amino acids. Germline V CDR1 and CDR2: SGHTA, FQGNSA. CDR3 nucleotides: TGTGCCAGCAGCTTAGCCGCCTTATCGAAGACTAGCGGGAGCTACGAGCAGTACTTC. As protein: CASSLAALSKTSGSYEQYF.

CDR3 region: CAWRKVDEQFF. The CDR3 bases are TGTGCCTGGAGGAAGGTCGATGAGCAGTTCTTC. The genes are TRBV30 and TRBJ2-1; D ambiguous. Germline V gene lookup returns CDR1 GTSNPN and CDR2 SVGIG (reference sequence). The CDR3 spans 11 residues. Trimming shortened V by 3 bases and J by 8 bases, and 8 bases separated the two germline ends.

This chain connects TRBV28 to TRBJ1-1, with D possibly being TRBD1 (5 bases). V shed 2 bases and J shed 11 bases, with 12 bases lying between them. The CDR3 sequence is 12 residues long. CDR1 is MDHEN and CDR2 is SYDVKM in the germline V gene. This chain's CDR3 is CASSLRIGAAFF. As DNA, the CDR3 is TGTGCCAGCAGTTTAAGGATAGGGGCCGCTTTCTTT.

V is TRBV6-5 and J is TRBJ2-7; D gene uncertain. Trimming cost V 3 bases and J 0 bases, with 21 bases left between them. This CDR3 region has 18 residues. Germline loops: CDR1 MNHEY, CDR2 SVGAGI. For the CDR3, the DNA is TGTGCCAGCAGTTATTCGGACCTAGAGACCACAAGCTCCTACGAGCAGTACTTC. This encodes CASSYSDLETTSSYEQYF.

This clonotype was recorded many times. The rearrangement uses TRBV7-6 and TRBJ2-1; 7 nucleotides match TRBD2. The germline CDR1 and CDR2 sequences are SGHVS and FNYEAQ. This CDR3 has 16 residues. The junction had 12 bases not matched to a gene; V was cut back by 3 bases and J by 7 bases. The CDR3 DNA follows: TGTGCCAGCAGCTTGAGTAGGGAGGGCCTGGGAAATGAGCAGTTCTTC. This gives the protein CASSLSREGLGNEQFF.

A few counts support this clonotype. V gene TRBV10-2 combines with J gene TRBJ2-5; maybe TRBD1 (5 bases). The CDR3 extends over 14 amino acids. V lost 0 bases and J 7 bases, leaving 12 bases between the germline ends. The V gene's germline CDR1 is WSHSY and CDR2 SAAADI. CDR3 sequence: CASSESTRDGTQYF. The CDR3 region has the DNA TGCGCCAGCAGTGAGTCGACCAGGGATGGGACCCAGTACTTC.

This clonotype has more than one count but fewer than ten. The J gene is TRBJ2-2, the V gene TRBV7-9, with D perhaps TRBD2 (6 bases). Germline assignment: CDR1 SEHNR and CDR2 FQNEAQ (reference sequence). V was clipped by 3 bases and J by 5 bases, with 16 bases between them. The CDR3 runs to 16 residues. The CDR3 DNA reads as TGTGCCAGCAGCTTGGTAACCGGGAGAGGGACCGGGGAGCTGTTTTTT. Its protein is CASSLVTGRGTGELFF. The full variable domain, with the rest looked up from reference TRBV7-9 and TRBJ2-2, is DTGVSQNPRHKITKRGQNVTFRCDPISEHNRLYWYRQTLGQGPEFLTYFQNEAQLEKSRLLSDRFSAERPKGSFSTLEIQRTEQGDSAMYLCASSLVTGRGTGELFFGEGSRLTVL.

This clonotype was counted a few times. V and J are TRBV12-3 or TRBV12-4 and TRBJ2-7; TRBD2 might be the D (5 bases). V lost 4 bases to trimming and J lost 7 bases, with 11 bases between them. This CDR3 has 12 amino acids. The CDR3, as DNA: TGTGCCAGCAGTTCCCCCCGAGGGGAGCAGTACTTC. It is translated as CASSSPRGEQYF.

The chain's CDR3 is CASSLIGTGKETQYF. The CDR3 region has the DNA TGTGCCAGCAGTTTAATAGGGACAGGGAAAGAGACCCAGTACTTC. The gene calls are TRBV28 and TRBJ2-5; 9 positions agree with TRBD1. V was pared by 2 bases and J by 3 bases, with 4 bases of the junction left unmatched. Germline V gene data show CDR1 as MDHEN and CDR2 as SYDVKM. The CDR3 spans 15 residues.

This clonotype was seen many times. The chain links TRBV27 to TRBJ1-4; D is uncertain. The V and J ends lost 3 bases and 7 bases respectively, with 9 bases between them. Germline V gene data show CDR1 as MNHEY and CDR2 as SMNVEV (reference sequence). This CDR3 is built from 13 residues. In nucleotides, the CDR3 is TGTGCCAGCAGTTTTGCTGGGCGTGAAAAACTGTTTTTT. Protein product: CASSFAGREKLFF.

In its sample, this clonotype was seen many times. In nucleotides, the CDR3 is TGCAGCGTTGGGGACCGCAACTATGGCTACACCTTC. Translated, it gives CSVGDRNYGYTF. V usage is TRBV29-1 and J usage is TRBJ1-2; possibly TRBD1 for D (5 bases). The length of the CDR3 is 12 residues. CDR1 SQVTM and CDR2 ANQGSEA come from the germline V gene. V gave up 4 bases and J gave up 2 bases, with 8 bases separating them.

This clonotype was seen a few times. The rearrangement joins TRBV10-3 to TRBJ2-1; the D gene is possibly TRBD2 (5 bases). Germline lookup yields CDR1 ENHRY and CDR2 SYGVKD. This CDR3 contains 12 residues. Trimming left V 7 bases short and J 6 bases short, with 10 bases between. DNA of the CDR3: TGTGCCATCAAGACACTAGTCAATGAGCAGTTCTTC. It is translated as CAIKTLVNEQFF.

CDR3 sequence (DNA): TGTGCCAGCAGTAAACATATCACAGGGGGCTGGTATGGTCAGCCCCAGCATTTT. Its protein product is CASSKHITGGWYGQPQHF. J is TRBJ1-5 and V is TRBV28; 9 nucleotides agree with TRBD1. Germline assignment: CDR1 MDHEN and CDR2 SYDVKM. This CDR3 contains 18 residues. Losses at the gene ends were 5 bases for V and 6 bases for J; bases not matched to a gene: 17. Full variable domain (outside the CDR3, taken from reference TRBV28 and TRBJ1-5): DVKVTQSSRYLVKRTGEKVFLECVQDMDHENMFWYRQDPGLGLRLIYFSYDVKMKEKGDIPEGYSVSREKKERFSLILESASTNQTSMYLCASSKHITGGWYGQPQHFGDGTRLSIL.

The genes are TRBV10-3 and TRBJ2-2, with D hard to call. The CDR3 is made up of 13 amino acids. CDR1 is ENHRY, CDR2 SYGVKD, per germline. Trimming shortened V by 2 bases and J by 3 bases, and 4 bases separated the two germline ends. CDR3 coding DNA: TGTGCCATCAGTGAGGCGGACACCGGGGAGCTGTTTTTT. Amino acids: CAISEADTGELFF.

This clonotype was counted ten times or more. The chain has TRBV6-4 and TRBJ2-1; 10 bases map to TRBD2. V lost 3 bases to trimming and J lost 10 bases; unmatched junction nucleotides: 6. The CDR3 is 14 amino acids. Germline V gene lookup returns CDR1 MRHNA and CDR2 SNTAGT. The CDR3: CASSEPSGSGEQFF. The CDR3 coding sequence is TGTGCCAGCAGTGAACCTAGCGGGAGTGGGGAGCAGTTCTTC.

This clonotype has a count of ten or more. The chain couples TRBV6-1 to TRBJ2-1, with 14 positions matching TRBD2. The V segment lost 6 bases and the J segment 4 bases; nucleotides outside the gene matches: 8. The CDR3 consists of 17 residues. Germline assignment: CDR1 MNHNS and CDR2 SASEGT. The CDR3 sequence: CASSHGLAGGPYNEQFF. In DNA form, the CDR3 reads TGTGCCAGCAGCCACGGACTAGCGGGAGGCCCGTACAATGAGCAGTTCTTC.